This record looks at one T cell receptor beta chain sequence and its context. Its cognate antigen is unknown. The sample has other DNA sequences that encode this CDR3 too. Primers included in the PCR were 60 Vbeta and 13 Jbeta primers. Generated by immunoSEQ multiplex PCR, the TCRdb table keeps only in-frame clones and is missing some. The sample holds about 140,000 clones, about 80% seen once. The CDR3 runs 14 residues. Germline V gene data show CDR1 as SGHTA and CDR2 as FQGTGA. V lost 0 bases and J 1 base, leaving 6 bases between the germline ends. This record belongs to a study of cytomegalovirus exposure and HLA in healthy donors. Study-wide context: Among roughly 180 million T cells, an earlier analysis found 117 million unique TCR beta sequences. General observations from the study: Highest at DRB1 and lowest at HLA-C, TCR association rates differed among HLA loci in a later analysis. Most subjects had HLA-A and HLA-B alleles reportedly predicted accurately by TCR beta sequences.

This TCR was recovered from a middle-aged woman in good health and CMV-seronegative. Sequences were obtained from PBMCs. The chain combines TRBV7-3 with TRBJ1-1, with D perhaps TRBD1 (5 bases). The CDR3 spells CASSLTGANTEAFF. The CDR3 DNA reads TGTGCCAGCAGCTTAACAGGGGCGAACACTGAAGCTTTCTTT.